This paragraph covers one TCR beta chain sequence. The germline gives CDR1 SGHKS, CDR2 YYEKEE (reference sequence). The CDR3 is 13 residues long. V lost 3 bases and J lost 5; bases outside the gene matches: 1. Followed over time, Seattle patients had been enrolled while infection was active. The data originate from a study of blood T cell repertoires in COVID-19. Study-level information: Nucleic acid was either cDNA or gDNA, and it came from T cells, B-cell-depleted T cells, or PBMCs.

Original processing methods: Amplification of reference gene primers was used by the study to estimate nucleated cell counts. Sequencing was performed with immunoSEQ multiplex PCR; in TCRdb, only in-frame clones are kept and a portion is missing. D and trimming were read from the DNA, whereas the V and J calls and clone size are those reported in that table. The sample contains roughly 250,000 clones, 80% to 85% of which appear only once. This chain links TRBV5-5 with TRBJ2-7, with TRBD1 matching 11 bases. The sequence was collected from a person aged 70 to 85 with COVID-19, enrolled during active disease. Sequencing was done on a sample of peripheral blood. The CDR3 is CASSWTGGNEQYF. The CDR3 DNA reads TGTGCCAGCAGCTGGACAGGGGGCAACGAGCAGTACTTC.